This T cell receptor (beta chain) emerged from a study of shared clonotypes between healthy human individuals. Ten immunoSEQ deep assay plates were used to sequence unsorted PBMC DNA. Assay used: immunoSEQ multiplex PCR; TCRdb lists only in-frame clones, some missing. The table shows hundreds of thousands of clones, with roughly three quarters occurring only once. Donors were Caucasian adults residing in Nashville, Tennessee, USA. Unsorted samples, those not sorted, used approximately 100 million PBMCs for genomic DNA. CDR3 length: 11 residues. Germline lookup yields CDR1 DFQATT and CDR2 SNEGSKA (reference sequence). Trimming took 3 bases from V and 2 from J, leaving 5 bases between them.

This clonotype originated in a woman between 40 and 55 years old in good health. Some clones in this sample may be carry-over from other donors' samples. Sample: PBMCs. This sequence joins TRBV20-1 and TRBJ2-7; D is undetermined. CDR3 sequence: CSASMTYEQYF. The CDR3 coding sequence is TGCAGTGCTAGTATGACCTACGAGCAGTACTTC.